This TCR beta chain was identified during a study of blood T cell repertoires in COVID-19. Turning to the study itself: From T cells, B-cell-depleted T cells, or PBMCs came the material, which was cDNA or gDNA.

The V and J ends lost 0 bases and 7 bases, in that order; junction bases with no gene match: 8. Germline loops: CDR1 MGHRA, CDR2 YSYEKL. This CDR3 is built from 16 residues. In this sample, this clone turned up a few times. Clones were read by immunoSEQ multiplex PCR, and TCRdb kept only the in-frame ones, dropping some. The sample contains roughly 300,000 clones, around four fifths of which appear only once. V is TRBV4-1 and J is TRBJ2-1; the match to TRBD2 covers 8 bases. The source of this sequence is a woman between 50 and 59 years old with acute or convalescent COVID-19. The sample was peripheral blood. The CDR3 DNA reads as TGCGCCAGCAGCCAAGATGTCGGGGGGGCCGGGAATGAGCAGTTCTTC. Translating gives CASSQDVGGAGNEQFF.